Listed below are T cell receptor beta chains from one sample, sequenced in a study of human T cells and chemical hapten exposure. TCRdb passed the RACE reads through MiXCR, listing each CDR3 protein once. The table records a few hundred thousand distinct CDR3 sequences, approximately 5.1% of them present only once. The source material was whole blood, sampled in connection with sensitization to the hapten diphenylcyclopropenone (DPC). The receptor source for this set is a woman between 50 and 59 years old with alopecia areata. Some clones in this sample may be carry-over from other donors' samples. Each CDR3 is given with its conserved first and last residue. The D gene is left open where the match is weak. Expanded clones get a size class; other rows say once, few or many, or leave the size out.

TRBJ1-5	TRBD1	14	NA	TRBV25-1	CASRGTGENQPQHF	TGTGCCAGCCGAGGGACAGGGGAAAATCAGCCCCAGCATTTT
TRBJ2-7	NA	12	few	TRBV30	CAWNPGPYEQYF	TGTGCCTGGAACCCGGGACCTTACGAGCAGTACTTC
TRBJ1-1	TRBD1	17	NA	TRBV12-3/TRBV12-4	CASSLDRGRGMNTEAFF	TGTGCCAGCAGTTTAGACAGGGGGCGCGGGATGAACACTGAAGCTTTCTTT
TRBJ1-6	NA	13	many	TRBV4-1	CASSQESNSPLPF	TGCGCCAGCAGCCAAGAAAGCAATTCACCCCTCCCCTTT
TRBJ2-3	NA	16	many	TRBV27	CASSLNGSPMGNTQYF	TGTGCCAGCAGTTTAAATGGTAGCCCCATGGGGAATACGCAGTATTTT
TRBJ2-5	NA	13	NA	TRBV7-2	CASSLMSLETQYF	TGTGCCAGCAGCTTAATGAGTTTAGAGACCCAGTACTTC
TRBJ2-1	NA	16	few	TRBV7-3	CASSPVAESSYNEQFF	TGTGCCAGCAGCCCCGTAGCGGAGAGCTCCTACAATGAGCAGTTCTTC
TRBJ1-5	NA	14	many	TRBV6-6	CASWISIEGQPQHF	TGTGCCAGTTGGATCTCCATAGAAGGTCAGCCCCAGCATTTT
TRBJ2-1	TRBD2	18	NA	TRBV14	CASSQGPLRGRRYNEQFF	TGTGCCAGCAGCCAAGGACCCCTCCGCGGGAGGCGCTACAATGAGCAGTTCTTC
TRBJ2-7	NA	13	NA	TRBV7-2	CASSPGLFYEQYF	TGTGCCAGCAGCCCGGGACTGTTCTACGAGCAGTACTTC
TRBJ2-6	NA	15	few	TRBV3-1	CASSQMPSGANVLTF	TGTGCCAGCAGCCAAATGCCCTCTGGGGCCAACGTCCTGACTTTC
TRBJ2-7	NA	13	many	TRBV9	CASSVGLAGEQYF	TGTGCCAGCAGCGTAGGGTTAGCAGGCGAGCAGTACTTC
TRBJ1-3	NA	15	few	TRBV7-8	CASSDGQTSGNTIYF	TGTGCCAGCAGCGATGGACAGACCTCTGGAAACACCATATATTTT
TRBJ2-7	NA	14	many	TRBV7-9	CASSLESVMVRQYF	TGTGCCAGCAGCTTAGAGTCGGTCATGGTGAGGCAGTACTTC
TRBJ2-7	TRBD2	18	many	TRBV6-2/TRBV6-3	CASTEFRGLAGESYEQYF	TGTGCCAGCACCGAGTTCAGAGGACTAGCGGGAGAGTCCTACGAGCAGTACTTC
TRBJ1-1	NA	14	NA	TRBV5-6	CASSLGGAVTEAFF	TGTGCCAGCAGCTTGGGAGGGGCCGTCACTGAAGCTTTCTTT
TRBJ2-7	NA	18	many	TRBV6-2/TRBV6-3	CASRTEMIGTAPSYEQYF	TGTGCCAGCAGGACAGAGATGATAGGGACGGCCCCGAGTTACGAGCAGTACTTC
TRBJ2-1	TRBD2	16	NA	TRBV7-9	CASSPAGRKGGHEQFF	TGTGCCAGCAGCCCAGCGGGCAGAAAGGGAGGGCATGAGCAGTTCTTC
TRBJ2-2	TRBD1	16	NA	TRBV5-6	CASSLAGTANTGELFF	TGTGCCAGCAGCTTGGCCGGGACAGCGAACACCGGGGAGCTGTTTTTT
TRBJ2-7	TRBD2	15	many	TRBV4-2	CASSQGTSGRIGQYF	TGTGCCAGCAGCCAGGGGACTAGCGGGAGGATAGGGCAGTACTTC
TRBJ2-3	NA	13	many	TRBV29-1	CSVGAPGTDTQYF	TGCAGCGTAGGAGCCCCTGGCACAGATACGCAGTATTTT
TRBJ2-1	NA	12	many	TRBV28	CASSLRGNEQFF	TGTGCCAGCAGTTTACGAGGAAATGAGCAGTTCTTC
TRBJ2-3	NA	14	many	TRBV20-1	CSARLWGSTDTQYF	TGCAGTGCTAGATTGTGGGGTAGCACAGATACGCAGTATTTT
TRBJ2-3	TRBD2	17	many	TRBV5-1	CASSLSTSAASTDTQYF	TGCGCCAGCAGCCTGTCGACTAGCGCCGCTAGCACAGATACGCAGTATTTT
TRBJ2-2	TRBD2	17	many	TRBV27	CASSQEREDTNTGELFF	TGTGCCAGCAGCCAAGAGCGGGAGGATACGAACACCGGGGAGCTGTTTTTT
TRBJ1-5	NA	15	many	TRBV5-6	CASSLSRTSNQPQHF	TGTGCCAGCAGTCTAAGCAGGACCAGCAATCAGCCCCAGCATTTT
TRBJ2-1	TRBD1	15	NA	TRBV4-2	CASSQTGVVDNEQFF	TGTGCCAGCAGCCAAACAGGGGTAGTGGACAATGAGCAGTTCTTC
TRBJ2-1	NA	15	NA	TRBV7-3	CASSLPASPYNEQFF	TGTGCCAGCAGCTTACCGGCTTCCCCTTACAATGAGCAGTTCTTC
TRBJ2-1	NA	15	many	TRBV4-3	CASSQDRGVTQFMVF	TGCGCCAGCAGCCAAGATCGGGGAGTAACGCAATTCATGGTCTTC
TRBJ2-2	NA	13	few	TRBV6-6	CASSRGATGELFF	TGTGCCAGCAGTCGTGGGGCGACCGGGGAGCTGTTTTTT
TRBJ2-3	NA	16	few	TRBV12-3/TRBV12-4	CASSPMVTGPTDTQYF	TGTGCCAGCAGCCCCATGGTAACGGGACCCACAGATACGCAGTATTTT
TRBJ2-3	NA	14	many	TRBV12-3/TRBV12-4	CASRQHTSTDTQYF	TGTGCCAGCAGACAACATACTAGCACAGATACGCAGTATTTT
TRBJ2-5	TRBD1	12	many	TRBV2	CASTTGQETQYF	TGTGCCAGCACGACAGGGCAAGAGACCCAGTACTTC
TRBJ2-3	TRBD2	16	NA	TRBV9	CASSQMRGGNTDTQYF	TGTGCCAGCAGCCAGATGCGGGGGGGTAATACAGATACGCAGTATTTT
TRBJ1-1	NA	13	many	TRBV2	CASCLTANTEAFF	TGTGCCAGTTGCTTAACTGCCAACACTGAAGCTTTCTTT
TRBJ1-3	NA	13	many	TRBV20-1	CSAARPDGNTIYF	TGCAGTGCAGCGAGACCTGATGGAAACACCATATATTTT
TRBJ2-7	NA	14	NA	TRBV20-1	CSSFSGTALGEQYF	TGCAGCTCGTTTTCCGGGACGGCCTTAGGCGAGCAGTACTTC
TRBJ2-1	TRBD2	19	many	TRBV20-1	CSARVRTSGPEKGYNEQFF	TGCAGTGCCCGAGTCCGGACTAGCGGTCCTGAGAAGGGCTACAATGAGCAGTTCTTC